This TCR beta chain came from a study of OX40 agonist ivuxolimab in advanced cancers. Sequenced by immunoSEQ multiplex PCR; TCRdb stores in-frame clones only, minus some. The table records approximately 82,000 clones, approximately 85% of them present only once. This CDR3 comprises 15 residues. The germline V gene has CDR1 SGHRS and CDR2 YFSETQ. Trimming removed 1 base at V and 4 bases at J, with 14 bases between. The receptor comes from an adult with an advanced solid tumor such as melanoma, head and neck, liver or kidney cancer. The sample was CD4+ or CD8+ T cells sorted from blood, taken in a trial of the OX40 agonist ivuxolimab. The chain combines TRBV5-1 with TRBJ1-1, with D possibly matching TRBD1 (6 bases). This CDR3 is CASSLSGRGGTEAFF. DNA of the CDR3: TGCGCCAGCAGCTTGTCCGGCAGGGGAGGCACTGAAGCTTTCTTT. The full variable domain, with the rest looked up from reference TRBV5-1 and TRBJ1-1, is KAGVTQTPRYLIKTRGQQVTLSCSPISGHRSVSWYQQTPGQGLQFLFEYFSETQRNKGNFPGRFSGRQFSNSRSEMNVSTLELGDSALYLCASSLSGRGGTEAFFGQGTRLTVV.